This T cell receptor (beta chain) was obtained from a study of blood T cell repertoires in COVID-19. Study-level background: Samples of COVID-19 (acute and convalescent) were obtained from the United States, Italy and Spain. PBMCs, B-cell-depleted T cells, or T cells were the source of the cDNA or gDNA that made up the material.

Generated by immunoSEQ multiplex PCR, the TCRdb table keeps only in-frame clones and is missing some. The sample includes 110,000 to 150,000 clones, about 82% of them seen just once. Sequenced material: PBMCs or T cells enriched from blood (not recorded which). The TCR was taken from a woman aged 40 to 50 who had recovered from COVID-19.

The CDR3 loop reads CASSLLQRNQPQHF. The CDR3 DNA sequence: TGTGCCAGCAGCTTACTTCAACGGAATCAGCCCCAGCATTTT. The genes are TRBV5-5 and TRBJ1-5, with D hard to call. V shed 2 bases and J shed 4 bases, with 10 bases lying between them. This CDR3 is 14 amino acids long. CDR1 and CDR2 (germline): SGHKS, YYEKEE (reference sequence).